This T cell receptor (beta chain) was captured by sequencing in a study of blood T cells in healthy people across ages. Sample-barcoded 5' priming and a J-beta primer mix drove a second PCR of 7 to 11 cycles. Carrying 12 random nucleotides, a template-switch adaptor labeled each individual cDNA molecule. The study obtained at least 2.5 million CDR3-containing paired-end reads from every sample. TCRdb re-called the 5' RACE reads through MiXCR, storing one row per CDR3 protein. The sample holds more than 1.4 million distinct CDR3 sequences; 40% to 50% are singletons and the top ten take roughly 8.2%. About this clonotype itself: The target antigen is unknown.

Trimming shortened V by 1 base and J by 8 bases, and 12 bases separated the two germline ends. This CDR3 spans 14 amino acids. Whole-study results and caveats: No one knew whether donors had CMV, which possibly confounded expanded clonotype changes.

Material for sequencing was blood. V is TRBV12-3 or TRBV12-4 and J is TRBJ2-1, with a weak D call TRBD1 (8 bases). This clonotype originated in a woman between 18 and 30 years old in good health. The CDR3 DNA is TGTGCCAGCAGTTTAGTACAGGGGGGGGATGAGCAGTTCTTC. The encoded protein is CASSLVQGGDEQFF.